These T cell receptor beta chains were read from a single sample in a study of identical twins. In TCRdb, the 5' RACE reads were re-called with MiXCR into one record per CDR3 protein. The table lists 1.5 million to 2 million distinct CDR3 sequences, roughly 35% of them singletons. The sample taken for sequencing was cord blood. All receptors derive from a newborn girl in good health. The CDR3 runs from the conserved cysteine through the conserved F or W. The D gene is left open where the match is weak. Clone size appears in some rows only: once, few, many, or a class for an expanded clone.

d_call: NA; j_call: TRBJ1-4; v_call: TRBV7-2; clone_size: NA; cdr3_nt: TGTGCCAGCAGCCTCACACCGACAGTGCCTAATGAAGAACTGTTTTTT; cdr3_aa: CASSLTPTVPNEELFF
d_call: TRBD1; j_call: TRBJ1-2; v_call: TRBV20-1; clone_size: NA; cdr3_nt: TGCAGTGCTAGGAAGTCCCGTTTGGGGGGGACAGGGGTCAACTATGGCTACACCTTC; cdr3_aa: CSARKSRLGGTGVNYGYTF
d_call: TRBD2; j_call: TRBJ2-7; v_call: TRBV3-1; clone_size: once; cdr3_nt: TGTGCCAGCAGCGAACGAGGGACTAGCGGGGTTCATGAGCAGTACTTC; cdr3_aa: CASSERGTSGVHEQYF
d_call: NA; j_call: TRBJ2-3; v_call: TRBV12-3/TRBV12-4; clone_size: NA; cdr3_nt: TGTGCCAGCACCGAAGCTGGGATGGGAGCAGATACGCAGTATTTT; cdr3_aa: CASTEAGMGADTQYF
d_call: TRBD2; j_call: TRBJ2-7; v_call: TRBV12-3/TRBV12-4; clone_size: NA; cdr3_nt: TGTGCCAGCAGTTTTTCTAGCGGGGCCTACGAGCAGTACTTC; cdr3_aa: CASSFSSGAYEQYF
d_call: TRBD1; j_call: TRBJ1-4; v_call: TRBV5-1; clone_size: NA; cdr3_nt: TGCGCCAGCAGCTTGGGGGACAGGGTTGAAAAACTGTTTTTT; cdr3_aa: CASSLGDRVEKLFF
d_call: TRBD1; j_call: TRBJ1-6; v_call: TRBV29-1; clone_size: many; cdr3_nt: TGCAGCGTTCGGGACAGGGGGGTTTATTCACCCCTCCACTTT; cdr3_aa: CSVRDRGVYSPLHF
d_call: TRBD1; j_call: TRBJ1-2; v_call: TRBV28; clone_size: NA; cdr3_nt: TGTGCCAGCAGTTTATTAAGGAGGCCAGGACAGGGGATTTTCTATGGCTACACCTTC; cdr3_aa: CASSLLRRPGQGIFYGYTF
d_call: TRBD2; j_call: TRBJ2-5; v_call: TRBV7-2; clone_size: NA; cdr3_nt: TGTGCCGGCAGCTCCCGACTAGCGGGGTGGGAGGAGGACCAGTACTTC; cdr3_aa: CAGSSRLAGWEEDQYF
d_call: NA; j_call: TRBJ2-1; v_call: TRBV4-1; clone_size: NA; cdr3_nt: TGCGCCAGCAGCCGAGGTTACGGGGCCAAGCTCAATGAGCAGTTCTTC; cdr3_aa: CASSRGYGAKLNEQFF
d_call: TRBD1; j_call: TRBJ1-2; v_call: TRBV7-2; clone_size: few; cdr3_nt: TGTGCCAGCAGCTTAGGAGCCCTATGGACAGGCTCTAACTATGGCTACACCTTC; cdr3_aa: CASSLGALWTGSNYGYTF
d_call: NA; j_call: TRBJ2-7; v_call: TRBV10-1; clone_size: few; cdr3_nt: TGCGCCAGCAGCGGGATCAGGAAAGGCTCCTACGAGCAGTACTTC; cdr3_aa: CASSGIRKGSYEQYF
d_call: NA; j_call: TRBJ1-5; v_call: TRBV3-1; clone_size: NA; cdr3_nt: TGTGCCAGCAGCCAAGATCGGTTGAGGGGTTGGAATCAGCCCCAGCATTTT; cdr3_aa: CASSQDRLRGWNQPQHF
d_call: NA; j_call: TRBJ2-7; v_call: TRBV20-1; clone_size: NA; cdr3_nt: TGCAGTGCTAGGACTAGAAAATACGAGCAGTACTTC; cdr3_aa: CSARTRKYEQYF
d_call: TRBD1; j_call: TRBJ1-2; v_call: TRBV2; clone_size: NA; cdr3_nt: TGTGCCAGCAGTGCGGCAGGGGGCAGGTCTGGCTACACCTTC; cdr3_aa: CASSAAGGRSGYTF
d_call: NA; j_call: TRBJ2-7; v_call: TRBV29-1; clone_size: few; cdr3_nt: TGCAGCGTTATAAGGGGGGAAGGGTACGAGCAGTACTTC; cdr3_aa: CSVIRGEGYEQYF
d_call: NA; j_call: TRBJ2-3; v_call: TRBV21-1; clone_size: NA; cdr3_nt: TGTGCCAGCAGCAAAAGTACTAGTCGCTATACGCAGTATTTT; cdr3_aa: CASSKSTSRYTQYF
d_call: TRBD2; j_call: TRBJ2-5; v_call: TRBV11-2; clone_size: NA; cdr3_nt: TGTGCCAGCAGCAGCTTCGACCGCAGACTAGCGCCACAAGAGACCCAGTACTTC; cdr3_aa: CASSSFDRRLAPQETQYF
d_call: TRBD1; j_call: TRBJ2-3; v_call: TRBV5-1; clone_size: many; cdr3_nt: TGCGCCAGCGGGACAGGAAGCACAGATACGCAGTATTTT; cdr3_aa: CASGTGSTDTQYF
d_call: TRBD2; j_call: TRBJ2-5; v_call: TRBV10-3; clone_size: NA; cdr3_nt: TGTGCCATCACAGTCGGGGACTACCGCAATGAGCAGTACTTC; cdr3_aa: CAITVGDYRNEQYF
d_call: TRBD1; j_call: TRBJ2-3; v_call: TRBV7-9; clone_size: NA; cdr3_nt: TGTGCCAGCAAACCAACGGGGACAGGGGTCATTTCTAGCACAGATACGCAGTATTTT; cdr3_aa: CASKPTGTGVISSTDTQYF
d_call: NA; j_call: TRBJ2-3; v_call: TRBV30; clone_size: NA; cdr3_nt: TGTGCCTGGAGTGTAGGGTCTACGACAGATACGCAGTATTTT; cdr3_aa: CAWSVGSTTDTQYF
d_call: NA; j_call: TRBJ2-1; v_call: TRBV27; clone_size: NA; cdr3_nt: TGTGCCAGCAGTCGCAAGGGACTCTACAATGAGCAGTTCTTC; cdr3_aa: CASSRKGLYNEQFF
d_call: TRBD2; j_call: TRBJ2-2; v_call: TRBV28; clone_size: once; cdr3_nt: TGTGCCAGCAGTTCCTTAGCGGGAGGGCGCAAGACCGGGGAGCTGTTTTTT; cdr3_aa: CASSSLAGGRKTGELFF
d_call: NA; j_call: TRBJ1-6; v_call: TRBV20-1; clone_size: NA; cdr3_nt: TGCAGTGCTAGAGAAGCTCGAGGGGGGAATTCACCCCTCCACTTT; cdr3_aa: CSAREARGGNSPLHF
d_call: NA; j_call: TRBJ2-6; v_call: TRBV20-1; clone_size: many; cdr3_nt: TGCAGTGCTAGACAGGGTGGGGCCAACGTCCTGACTTTC; cdr3_aa: CSARQGGANVLTF
d_call: NA; j_call: TRBJ1-2; v_call: TRBV7-2; clone_size: NA; cdr3_nt: TGTGCCAGCAGCCCCTTTATCCGCCAGACGGAAGTCAACTATGGCTACACCTTC; cdr3_aa: CASSPFIRQTEVNYGYTF
d_call: NA; j_call: TRBJ2-5; v_call: TRBV2; clone_size: NA; cdr3_nt: TGTGCCAGCATGACCCTTACCCAAGAGACCCAGTACTTC; cdr3_aa: CASMTLTQETQYF
d_call: TRBD2; j_call: TRBJ2-1; v_call: TRBV7-2; clone_size: few; cdr3_nt: TGTGCCAGCAGCTTAGGTTTACTAGCGGGGTTCTACAATGAGCAGTTCTTC; cdr3_aa: CASSLGLLAGFYNEQFF
d_call: TRBD2; j_call: TRBJ2-3; v_call: TRBV12-5; clone_size: few; cdr3_nt: TGTGCTAGTGGTTTGGCCCTAGCGGGGCTCACAGATACGCAGTATTTT; cdr3_aa: CASGLALAGLTDTQYF
d_call: TRBD2; j_call: TRBJ2-7; v_call: TRBV4-2; clone_size: few; cdr3_nt: TGTGCCAGCAGCCCGACTAGCGGGGGCACCTACGAGCAGTACTTC; cdr3_aa: CASSPTSGGTYEQYF
d_call: TRBD1; j_call: TRBJ2-3; v_call: TRBV19; clone_size: few; cdr3_nt: TGTGCCAGTAGTATGCCGGGACAGGGCCCGGCAGATACGCAGTATTTT; cdr3_aa: CASSMPGQGPADTQYF
d_call: NA; j_call: TRBJ1-2; v_call: TRBV5-6; clone_size: few; cdr3_nt: TGTGCCAGCAGCTTGCTGGCAGTTAACTATGGCTACACCTTC; cdr3_aa: CASSLLAVNYGYTF
d_call: TRBD1; j_call: TRBJ2-1; v_call: TRBV28; clone_size: many; cdr3_nt: TGTGCCAGCAGTTCAAGACAGGGCTACAATGAGCAGTTCTTC; cdr3_aa: CASSSRQGYNEQFF
d_call: NA; j_call: TRBJ2-7; v_call: TRBV10-3; clone_size: many; cdr3_nt: TGTGCCATCAGTCCAATCAGCGAGACCTACGAGCAGTACTTC; cdr3_aa: CAISPISETYEQYF
d_call: NA; j_call: TRBJ1-2; v_call: TRBV6-4; clone_size: few; cdr3_nt: TGTGCCAGCAGGGGGGTGGATGGCTACACCTTC; cdr3_aa: CASRGVDGYTF
d_call: TRBD2; j_call: TRBJ2-3; v_call: TRBV24-1; clone_size: NA; cdr3_nt: TGTGCCACCAGTAGTAGCGGGGAATCCACAGATACGCAGTATTTT; cdr3_aa: CATSSSGESTDTQYF
d_call: TRBD1; j_call: TRBJ1-2; v_call: TRBV12-3/TRBV12-4; clone_size: NA; cdr3_nt: TGTGCCAGCAGTTTAAGCCAGGGGGACGATATCTATGGCTACACCTTC; cdr3_aa: CASSLSQGDDIYGYTF
d_call: TRBD2; j_call: TRBJ2-1; v_call: TRBV4-1; clone_size: NA; cdr3_nt: TGCGCCAGCGGGTTCGGGGGGAGCTCCTACAATGAGCAGTTCTTC; cdr3_aa: CASGFGGSSYNEQFF
d_call: NA; j_call: TRBJ2-3; v_call: TRBV6-2/TRBV6-3; clone_size: NA; cdr3_nt: TGTGCCAGCAGTCTCCCGGGCAGGGACACAGATACGCAGTATTTT; cdr3_aa: CASSLPGRDTDTQYF
d_call: NA; j_call: TRBJ2-3; v_call: TRBV9; clone_size: once; cdr3_nt: TGTGCCAGCAGCGAAAGAGCCTTTCTCGCGGATACGCAGTATTTT; cdr3_aa: CASSERAFLADTQYF
d_call: NA; j_call: TRBJ2-7; v_call: TRBV30; clone_size: NA; cdr3_nt: TGTGCCTCTTTCCAGGTTAATGAGCAGTACTTC; cdr3_aa: CASFQVNEQYF
d_call: NA; j_call: TRBJ2-1; v_call: TRBV3-1; clone_size: NA; cdr3_nt: TGTGCCAGCAGCCAAGCGTTTATTGCTAATGAGCAGTTCTTC; cdr3_aa: CASSQAFIANEQFF
d_call: TRBD2; j_call: TRBJ2-3; v_call: TRBV12-3/TRBV12-4; clone_size: NA; cdr3_nt: TGTGCCAGCAGATTAGGACTAGCGGGTGGAACAGATACGCAGTATTTT; cdr3_aa: CASRLGLAGGTDTQYF
d_call: TRBD1; j_call: TRBJ1-6; v_call: TRBV6-6; clone_size: NA; cdr3_nt: TGTGCCAGCAGTTACTCGATACAGGGGGCTTTGAATTCACCCCTCCACTTT; cdr3_aa: CASSYSIQGALNSPLHF
d_call: TRBD2; j_call: TRBJ2-2; v_call: TRBV28; clone_size: NA; cdr3_nt: TGTGCCAGCAGTCTATGGACTAGGGGCCGAGGCACCGGGGAGCTGTTTTTT; cdr3_aa: CASSLWTRGRGTGELFF